This T cell receptor beta chain stems from a study of post-analysis software for immune sequencing data. Background on the study: In terms of disease course, relapsing-remitting, secondary progressive and progressive-relapsing multiple sclerosis were included. Overall study findings and caveats: Strong co-clustering by F measure was seen for same-batch samples. Multiple sclerosis was associated with a significant reduction in normalized Chao1 diversity relative to controls. With TRBV5-6, TRBV5-1 and TRBV20-1 included, about five TRBV segments were more frequent in patients than in controls.

This clonotype was seen only a few times. Its target is unknown. Germline loops: CDR1 SEHNR, CDR2 FQNEAQ (reference sequence). CDR3 length: 12 residues. The V end was cut by 10 bases, the J end by 2 bases, with 12 bases between. Presence of unique molecular identifiers characterized the TCR beta cDNA libraries. Yield was about 500,000 cDNA molecules from 1 to 10 million T cells. TCRdb re-derived calls from the PCR reads in MiXCR, one entry per CDR3 protein. The sample has about 540,000 distinct CDR3 sequences, around 36% seen once. This receptor was obtained from a girl under 18 with multiple sclerosis. Sequenced input: blood. The J gene is TRBJ2-7, the V gene TRBV7-9, with D possibly matching TRBD2 (5 bases). The CDR3: CATPRRTYEQYF. The CDR3 DNA is TGTGCCACCCCCAGGAGGACCTACGAGCAGTACTTC.